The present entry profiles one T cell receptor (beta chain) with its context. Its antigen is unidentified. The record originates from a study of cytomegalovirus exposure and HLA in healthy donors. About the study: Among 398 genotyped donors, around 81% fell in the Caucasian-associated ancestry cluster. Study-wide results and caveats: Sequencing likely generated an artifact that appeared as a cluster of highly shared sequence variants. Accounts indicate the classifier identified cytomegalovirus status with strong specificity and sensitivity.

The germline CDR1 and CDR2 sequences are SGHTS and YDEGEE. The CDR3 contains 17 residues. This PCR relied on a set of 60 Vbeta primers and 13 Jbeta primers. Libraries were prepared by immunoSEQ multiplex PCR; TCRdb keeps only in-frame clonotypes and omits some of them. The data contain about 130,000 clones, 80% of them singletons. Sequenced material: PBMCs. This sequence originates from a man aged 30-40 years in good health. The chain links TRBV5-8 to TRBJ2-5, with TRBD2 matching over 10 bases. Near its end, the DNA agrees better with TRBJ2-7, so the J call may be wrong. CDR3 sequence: CASSLATGTSVSYEQYF. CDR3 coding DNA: TGTGCCAGCAGCTTGGCGACCGGGACTAGCGTCTCCTACGAGCAGTACTTC.